Below are 25 T cell receptor beta chains sequenced from a single sample in a study of identical twins (TCRdb year 2016). The library was produced with 5' RACE. The run used an Illumina HiSeq 2000. Through fastp at Q25 and MiXCR, TCRdb rebuilt clones from the public reads, retaining in-frame beta chains. Each entry merges the rows of one CDR3 protein and shows their most common DNA and genes. The sample has about 730,000 distinct CDR3 sequences on record, approximately 22% of them singletons. The top ten constitute 4% to 5.5% of the sample. These sequences were also reported in another study, on T cells expressing NK-cell markers.

The sequenced sample was PBMCs. The receptors come from a woman younger than 30 in good health.

CDR3 sequence reads: CSVVDNLAGGSETQYF. CDR3 nucleotides: TGCAGCGTTGTGGATAATTTGGCGGGAGGGTCTGAGACCCAGTACTTC. The chain combines TRBV29-1 with TRBJ2-5, with 9 bases that match TRBD2. From germline, CDR1 is SQVTM and CDR2 ANQGSEA. CDR3 size: 16 residues. V shed 4 bases and J 5 bases; nucleotides not matched to a gene: 14.

This clonotype was counted a few times. V usage is TRBV3-1 and J usage is TRBJ2-7, with D possibly matching TRBD2 (6 bases). There are 13 residues in the CDR3. Germline-derived CDR1 and CDR2 are LGHDT and YNNKEL (reference sequence). V was trimmed by 5 bases and J by 2 bases, leaving 10 bases between them. Here the CDR3 DNA reads TGTGCCAGCAGCGCCGGGAGTACCTACGAGCAGTACTTC. Amino acid sequence: CASSAGSTYEQYF.

The table lists this clonotype with a few counts. The gene calls are TRBV13 and TRBJ1-2, with TRBD1 matching 9 bases. The V gene end was trimmed by 8 bases and the J gene end by 7 bases; junction bases not matched to a gene: 8. The CDR3 is 13 residues long. Germline assignment: CDR1 PRHDT and CDR2 FYEKMQ (reference sequence). This CDR3 reads CASRDRDLGGYTF. DNA of the CDR3: TGTGCCAGCCGGGACAGGGACTTGGGTGGCTACACCTTC.

The J gene is TRBJ2-1, the V gene TRBV2; D tentatively fits TRBD1 or TRBD2 (5 bases each). V was cut by 5 bases and J by 13 bases, with 24 bases left in between. The germline CDR1 and CDR2 sequences are SNHLY and FYNNEI. The CDR3 loop spans 15 amino acids. The CDR3 sequence is CASSPEPGLPQEQFF. CDR3 in DNA: TGTGCCAGCAGTCCCGAACCGGGGCTCCCGCAGGAACAGTTCTTC.

This clonotype occurred a few times. The chain links TRBV12-3 or TRBV12-4 to TRBJ2-3; D gene ambiguous. V lost 7 bases to trimming and J lost 1 base, with 9 bases between them. The CDR3 covers 13 residues. DNA of the CDR3: TGTGCCAGCAACCTGGACCGCACAGATACGCAGTATTTT. This encodes CASNLDRTDTQYF.

This clonotype turned up a few times. The chain links TRBV6-1 to TRBJ2-3; D is possibly TRBD1 or TRBD2 (6 bases each). From germline, CDR1 is MNHNS and CDR2 SASEGT. The CDR3 totals 13 residues. With 7 bases removed from V and 4 bases from J, the gap between germline ends came to 12 bases. CDR3 DNA: TGTGCCAGCATGAATCGGGGGCCAGATACGCAGTATTTT. It yields the protein CASMNRGPDTQYF.

The rearrangement uses TRBV7-9 and TRBJ2-6, with D uncertain. This CDR3 contains 15 residues. V lost 3 bases, J lost 2 bases, and 8 bases lay in between. Germline lookup yields CDR1 SEHNR and CDR2 FQNEAQ (reference sequence). The CDR3 spells CASSFQVPGANVLTF. The CDR3 DNA reads TGTGCCAGCAGCTTCCAGGTCCCTGGGGCCAACGTCCTGACTTTC. The whole variable domain, remainder taken from reference TRBV7-9 and TRBJ2-6, is DTGVSQNPRHKITKRGQNVTFRCDPISEHNRLYWYRQTLGQGPEFLTYFQNEAQLEKSRLLSDRFSAERPKGSFSTLEIQRTEQGDSAMYLCASSFQVPGANVLTFGAGSRLTVL.

Only a few counts were recorded for this clonotype. This rearrangement joins TRBV20-1 to TRBJ1-2; 10 bases are a match to TRBD1. Germline V gives CDR1 DFQATT, CDR2 SNEGSKA (reference sequence). V shed 6 bases, J shed 3 bases, and the junction held 4 bases outside the gene matches. The CDR3 is made up of 13 amino acids. DNA for the CDR3: TGCAGTGCGTGGGACAGGGGTGACTATGGCTACACCTTC. This translates into CSAWDRGDYGYTF.

This clonotype has more than one count but fewer than ten. V usage is TRBV14 and J usage is TRBJ1-2; D not certain. CDR1 and CDR2 (germline): SGHDN, FVKESK. The CDR3 loop spans 14 amino acids. Deletions cut 3 bases from V and 4 bases from J, with 12 bases between. The chain's CDR3 is CASSQPGEFYGYTF. For the CDR3, the DNA is TGTGCCAGCAGCCAGCCCGGGGAATTCTATGGCTACACCTTC.

The chain uses TRBV10-3 and TRBJ2-2; perhaps D is TRBD1 or TRBD2 (5 bases each). This CDR3 is built from 14 residues. From germline, CDR1 is ENHRY and CDR2 SYGVKD. Trimming stripped 10 bases from V and 4 bases from J, with 16 bases between. Here the CDR3 DNA reads TGTGCCACTGCAAGGGACGTATCCACCGGGGAGCTGTTTTTT. Amino acid sequence: CATARDVSTGELFF.

The chain combines TRBV6-5 with TRBJ1-2; tentatively, D is TRBD1 (5 bases). This CDR3 comprises 15 residues. The germline V and J ends were trimmed by 0 bases and 0 bases, with 8 bases remaining between them. Germline CDR1 MNHEY, CDR2 SVGAGI. CDR3 DNA: TGTGCCAGCAGTTACTCGGGGGGATCTAACTATGGCTACACCTTC. Translation gives CASSYSGGSNYGYTF.

The V call is TRBV5-1, the J call TRBJ2-2, with TRBD2 identical over 7 bases. V gave up 2 bases and J gave up 1 base; unmatched junction bases: 5. The CDR3 loop spans 16 amino acids. Germline assignment: CDR1 SGHRS and CDR2 YFSETQ. CDR3 DNA: TGCGCCAGCAGCTTCCGACTAGCTGTGAACACCGGGGAGCTGTTTTTT. Its translation is CASSFRLAVNTGELFF.

This sequence joins TRBV9 and TRBJ2-3; D perhaps matches TRBD1 (5 bases). The CDR3 runs 15 residues. V was clipped by 0 bases and J by 6 bases, with 14 bases between them. The germline V gene has CDR1 SGDLS and CDR2 YYNGEE. The CDR3 protein is CASSVAGASVDTQYF. In DNA form, the CDR3 reads TGTGCCAGCAGCGTAGCTGGGGCTTCGGTGGATACGCAGTATTTT.

CDR3 sequence reads: CAIRGTGELFF. The CDR3 DNA is TGTGCCATCAGGGGCACCGGGGAGCTGTTTTTT. J is TRBJ2-2 and V is TRBV10-3, with unresolved D. In germline, CDR1 is ENHRY, CDR2 SYGVKD. The V and J ends lost 6 bases and 4 bases respectively, with 3 bases between them. This CDR3 region has 11 residues.

This clonotype was seen a few times. The rearrangement uses TRBV7-8 and TRBJ1-3; D gene ambiguous. The CDR3 spans 14 residues. The V end lost 5 bases, the J end lost 4 bases, and 12 bases lay between the germline ends. Germline-derived CDR1 and CDR2 are SGHVS and FQNEAQ. CDR3 DNA sequence: TGTGCCAGCAGCCAAGAGGTTATCGGAAACACCATATATTTT. It is translated as CASSQEVIGNTIYF.

The gene calls are TRBV2 and TRBJ2-3; D may be TRBD1 (5 bases). Germline assignment: CDR1 SNHLY and CDR2 FYNNEI. The CDR3 loop spans 13 amino acids. Trimming took 1 base from V and 6 from J, leaving 8 bases between them. For the CDR3, the DNA is TGTGCCAGCAGTGAAGTGGGGCGGGATACGCAGTATTTT. Residues: CASSEVGRDTQYF.

V is TRBV20-1 and J is TRBJ1-2, with a weak D call TRBD1 (6 bases). The CDR3 is made up of 12 amino acids. Germline CDR1 is DFQATT and CDR2 is SNEGSKA (reference sequence). In nucleotides, the CDR3 is TGCTCAACAGGGTGGGGGAGCTATGGCTACACCTTC. Protein sequence: CSTGWGSYGYTF.

This clonotype was counted a few times. The J gene is TRBJ2-7, the V gene TRBV20-1; 7 nucleotides align to TRBD2. The CDR3 sequence is 13 residues long. CDR1 is DFQATT and CDR2 is SNEGSKA in the germline V gene (reference sequence). V shed 1 base, J shed 7 bases, and the junction held 7 bases outside the gene matches. The CDR3 is CSARVGGVREQYF. For the CDR3, the DNA is TGCAGTGCTAGAGTGGGAGGGGTACGGGAGCAGTACTTC.

V gene TRBV15 combines with J gene TRBJ2-7; perhaps TRBD1 as D (6 bases). The CDR3 has 16 residues. The germline V gene encodes CDR1 LNHNV and CDR2 YYDKDF (reference sequence). V was cut by 0 bases and J by 2 bases, with 14 bases left in between. The DNA for the CDR3 is TGTGCCACCAGCAGAGATCTCCGGAACAGGGCCTACGAGCAGTACTTC. It specifies CATSRDLRNRAYEQYF.

The chain uses TRBV20-1 and TRBJ2-7, with D perhaps given as TRBD1 or TRBD2 (7 bases each). In germline, CDR1 is DFQATT, CDR2 SNEGSKA (reference sequence). Trimming cost V 6 bases and J 4 bases, with 22 bases left between them. The length of the CDR3 is 15 residues. The CDR3 coding sequence is TGCAGTGCAACGAGCCCTTCAGGGGGGGGTTACGAGCAGTACTTC. Encoded protein: CSATSPSGGGYEQYF.

This clonotype was counted ten times or more. The genes are TRBV7-3 and TRBJ2-1; D is ambiguous. Trimming took off 5 bases at V and 4 bases at J, with 9 bases between the two ends. CDR3 length: 13 residues. The V gene's germline CDR1 is SGHTA and CDR2 FQGTGA. The chain's CDR3 is CASSLAPYNEQFF. The CDR3 DNA sequence: TGTGCCAGCAGCCTGGCCCCATACAATGAGCAGTTCTTC.

The chain joins TRBV9 to TRBJ2-2, with 9 bases matching TRBD2. CDR1 SGDLS and CDR2 YYNGEE come from the germline V gene. This CDR3 has 14 amino acids. Trimming cost V 6 bases and J 6 bases; bases outside gene matches: 6. The CDR3 coding sequence is TGTGCCAGCAATTCGGCTAGCGGGGCCGGGGAGCTGTTTTTT. Its translation is CASNSASGAGELFF.

In this sample, this clonotype turned up once. CDR3: CSAVGGTETQYF. The CDR3 nucleotides read TGCAGTGCTGTAGGGGGCACGGAGACCCAGTACTTC. The V and J genes are TRBV20-1 and TRBJ2-1; 7 bases match TRBD1. Matching the DNA end better, TRBJ2-5 makes the J call doubtful. The CDR3 is 12 amino acids. Germline CDR1 is DFQATT and CDR2 is SNEGSKA (reference sequence).

This clonotype was counted many times. The J gene is TRBJ2-1, the V gene TRBV29-1; 7 nucleotides agree with TRBD1. V shed 7 bases and J 8 bases; nucleotides not matched to a gene: 14. Germline CDR1 reads SQVTM; CDR2 reads ANQGSEA. The CDR3 runs 14 residues. CDR3 residues: CSAKEQGVIYEQFF. The CDR3 nucleotides are TGCAGCGCGAAAGAGCAGGGGGTGATTTATGAGCAGTTCTTC.

The chain links TRBV5-5 to TRBJ2-2; the D is unclear. Deletions cut 1 base from V and 7 bases from J, with 8 bases between. In germline, CDR1 is SGHKS, CDR2 YYEKEE (reference sequence). The CDR3 contains 13 residues. The CDR3 nucleotides read TGTGCCAGCAGCTTGTCGCACAGCGGGGAGCTGTTTTTT. Its protein product is CASSLSHSGELFF.